The rows below give T cell receptor beta chains drawn from one sample of a study of blood T cell repertoires in COVID-19. Profiled with immunoSEQ multiplex PCR; TCRdb holds only in-frame clones, not every one. The sample consists of 140,000 to 150,000 clones, about 85% of them appearing once. Sequencing input: PBMCs or T cells enriched from blood (not recorded which). These receptors came from a woman between 35 and 50 years old who had been exposed to COVID-19. The CDR3 runs from the conserved cysteine through the conserved F or W. D genes are given only for firm matches. Clone size is shown for a subset of rows, as once, few, many or a class of expanded clone.

cdr3_aa	cdr3_nt	clone_size	j_call	v_call	d_call
CASRATSGGYNEQFF	TGTGCCAGCAGAGCGACTAGCGGGGGCTACAATGAGCAGTTCTTC	NA	TRBJ2-1	TRBV6-4	TRBD2
CASSLERGNSPLHF	TGTGCCAGCAGCTTAGAACGAGGGAATTCACCCCTCCACTTT	NA	TRBJ1-6	TRBV7-8	NA
CASNSGTGLGEAFF	TGCGCCAGTAATTCCGGGACAGGGTTAGGGGAAGCTTTCTTT	few	TRBJ1-1	TRBV5-1	TRBD1
CASSQDITWGANYGYTF	TGCGCCAGCAGCCAAGATATAACTTGGGGAGCTAACTATGGCTACACCTTC	NA	TRBJ1-2	TRBV4-3	NA
CASSRLAGGQEQYF	TGTGCCAGCAGCAGATTAGCGGGGGGGCAAGAGCAGTACTTC	NA	TRBJ2-7	TRBV2	TRBD2
CSVQGYGNTIYF	TGCAGCGTCCAGGGTTACGGAAACACCATATATTTT	few	TRBJ1-3	TRBV29-1	NA
CASSPLRTGDSGANVLTF	TGTGCCAGCTCACCACTCCGGACAGGGGACTCTGGGGCCAACGTCCTGACTTTC	NA	TRBJ2-6	TRBV18	TRBD1
CASSKTPRGHLTWTSGNTIYF	TGTGCCAGCAGCAAAACCCCTCGCGGGCACCTAACCTGGACCTCTGGAAACACCATATATTTT	NA	TRBJ1-3	TRBV3-1/TRBV3-2	NA
CAISGLYRGVSTEAFF	TGTGCCATCAGTGGCCTTTACAGGGGGGTTTCGACTGAAGCTTTCTTT	NA	TRBJ1-1	TRBV10-3	TRBD1
CASNKFSGSNFYEQYF	TGTGCCAGCAACAAATTTAGCGGGAGCAATTTCTACGAGCAGTACTTC	NA	TRBJ2-7	TRBV28	TRBD2
CASSLEGTLLSEQYF	TGTGCCAGCAGCTTAGAAGGGACATTGCTTTCCGAGCAGTACTTC	NA	TRBJ2-7	TRBV7-8	NA
CASSQFPGNIQYF	TGTGCCAGCAGCCAATTTCCGGGAAACATTCAGTACTTC	NA	TRBJ2-4	TRBV3-1/TRBV3-2	NA
CASGRQGLADTQYF	TGTGCCAGCGGAAGACAGGGGTTGGCAGATACGCAGTATTTT	NA	TRBJ2-3	TRBV6-5	TRBD1
CASSSGTANEQYF	TGTGCCAGCAGCTCCGGGACAGCAAACGAGCAGTACTTC	few	TRBJ2-7	TRBV7-9	TRBD1
CASSLGSPGGYTF	TGTGCCAGCAGTTTAGGGTCGCCCGGGGGCTACACCTTC	NA	TRBJ1-2	TRBV28	NA
CASSLAQRAGLGELFF	TGTGCCAGCAGCTTAGCGCAGCGAGCGGGGTTAGGGGAGCTGTTTTTT	NA	TRBJ2-2	TRBV7-8	TRBD2
CASSLNGGSSYEQYF	TGCGCCAGCAGCTTGAACGGGGGTAGCTCCTACGAGCAGTACTTC	NA	TRBJ2-7	TRBV5-1	NA
CASSFRLENTEAFF	TGTGCCAGCAGCTTTCGATTAGAGAACACTGAAGCTTTCTTT	NA	TRBJ1-1	TRBV13	NA